These 15 T cell receptor beta chains originate from one sample sequenced in a study of Graves' ophthalmopathy and Graves' hyperthyroidism. Amplifying from RNA transcripts, the study obtained TCR beta CDR3 regions. In the first round, RT-PCR was carried out with HTBI primers, and a multiplex PCR formed the second round. TCRdb ran MiXCR on the multiplex PCR reads and lists one entry per CDR3 protein. The sample records 560,000 or so distinct CDR3 sequences, about 35% being singletons. The sequenced sample was peripheral blood or thyroid tissue (not recorded which). The receptors here all came from an adult man with Graves' hyperthyroidism.

The chain links TRBV7-2 to TRBJ1-6; tentative D call: TRBD1 (5 bases). Germline CDR1 and CDR2: SGHTA and FQGNSA. V lost 5 bases and J 9 bases, leaving 14 bases between the germline ends. The CDR3 contains 14 residues. The CDR3 sequence: CASSHSGQSSPLHF. In nucleotides, the CDR3 is TGTGCCAGCAGCCACTCGGGGCAAAGTTCACCCCTCCACTTT.

This clonotype was seen many times. The chain uses TRBV7-9 and TRBJ2-7, with 7 bases fitting TRBD2. The germline gives CDR1 SEHNR, CDR2 FQNEAQ (reference sequence). Trimming at V came to 4 bases and at J to 2 bases, leaving 8 bases not matched to a gene. This CDR3 has 15 residues. CDR3: CASSSKAGVPYEQYF. The DNA of the CDR3 is TGTGCCAGCAGCTCTAAGGCGGGAGTGCCCTACGAGCAGTACTTC.

This clonotype was seen a few times. A much larger clone sits a single nucleotide away, making a read error possible. This likely comes from a read error, as the CDR3 has no conserved phenylalanine or tryptophan at its end. The genes are TRBV20-1 and TRBJ1-1, with 12 bases matching TRBD1. V lost 6 bases and J lost 5; bases outside the gene matches: 7. CDR3 length: 14 amino acids. From germline, CDR1 is DFQATT and CDR2 SNEGSKA (reference sequence). The CDR3 reads CSATGTGGGTEAFL. Written as DNA, the CDR3 is TGCAGTGCAACCGGGACAGGGGGCGGTACTGAAGCTTTCCTT.

There are a few counts of this clonotype. J is TRBJ1-5 and V is TRBV6-2 or TRBV6-3; D is undetermined. The CDR3 is made up of 12 amino acids. Germline CDR1 MNHEY, CDR2 SVGEGT. With 6 bases removed from V and 7 bases from J, the gap between germline ends came to 10 bases. Here the CDR3 DNA reads TGTGCCAGCAGCCCTTCCCACCAGCCCCAGCATTTT. Translated, it gives CASSPSHQPQHF.

This clonotype was counted only a few times. The chain employs TRBV5-1 and TRBJ1-1; D is perhaps TRBD1 (5 bases). V was clipped by 4 bases and J by 3 bases, with 19 bases between them. The CDR3 consists of 16 residues. Looked up from germline, CDR1 is SGHRS and CDR2 is YFSETQ. The CDR3 loop reads CASSTTGTGMYTEAFF. In DNA form, the CDR3 reads TGCGCCAGCAGCACCACCGGGACTGGGATGTACACTGAAGCTTTCTTT.

This clonotype was recorded many times. The chain carries TRBV5-1 and TRBJ2-6; 7 nucleotides align to TRBD2. CDR1 and CDR2 (germline): SGHRS, YFSETQ. There are 17 residues in the CDR3. Unmatched junction bases numbered 3, after V lost 0 bases and J lost 0 bases. DNA for the CDR3: TGCGCCAGCAGCTTGGCCGGGGGGAACTCTGGGGCCAACGTCCTGACTTTC. Encoded protein: CASSLAGGNSGANVLTF.

This clonotype was seen many times. The J gene is TRBJ1-1, the V gene TRBV12-3 or TRBV12-4, with D possibly being TRBD1 (6 bases). V lost 3 bases to trimming and J lost 3 bases, with 8 bases between them. This CDR3 is built from 13 residues. CDR3 DNA sequence: TGTGCCAGCAGTTTGAAGGGGGACACTGAAGCTTTCTTT. Protein sequence: CASSLKGDTEAFF.

This clonotype was found once. The chain couples TRBV30 to TRBJ2-2; 9 positions match TRBD1. The CDR3 spans 15 residues. Germline CDR1 reads GTSNPN; CDR2 reads SVGIG (reference sequence). With V trimmed by 7 bases and J by 4 bases, 10 bases remained unmatched. As DNA, the CDR3 is TGTGCCTTTCTCGGACAGGGGTCGGGCACCGGGGAGCTGTTTTTT. Translation: CAFLGQGSGTGELFF.

This clonotype occurred many times. V and J are TRBV7-9 and TRBJ1-2; D unclear. V shed 1 base and J shed 3 bases, with 6 bases lying between them. Germline V gene sequence: CDR1 SEHNR, CDR2 FQNEAQ (reference sequence). The CDR3 is 13 amino acids. The CDR3 nucleotides are TGTGCCAGCAGCTTAGGAGAGTACTATGGCTACACCTTC. This codes for CASSLGEYYGYTF.

This clonotype came up once. The chain couples TRBV30 to TRBJ2-3, with D maybe TRBD1 (5 bases). This CDR3 comprises 12 residues. The ends were cut back, 0 bases at V and 4 bases at J, with 5 bases in the middle. CDR1 GTSNPN and CDR2 SVGIG come from the germline V gene (reference sequence). The DNA for the CDR3 is TGTGCCTGGAGTGTACAGGCAGATACGCAGTATTTT. This encodes CAWSVQADTQYF.

In the case of this clonotype: A much bigger clone sits one base away, suggesting this may be a read error. DNA of the CDR3: TGCAGTGCTAGAGATGGGTCTGGAATAGCTGAGGGGCAGTACTTC. Translated, it gives CSARDGSGIAEGQYF. The chain combines TRBV20-1 with TRBJ2-7; a weak D match, TRBD2 (5 bases). V dropped 0 bases and J dropped 9 bases, with 21 bases sitting between them. Looked up from germline, CDR1 is DFQATT and CDR2 is SNEGSKA (reference sequence). The CDR3 is made up of 15 amino acids.

J is TRBJ2-3 and V is TRBV4-1; possibly TRBD2 for D (5 bases). CDR1 MGHRA and CDR2 YSYEKL come from the germline V gene. The CDR3 sequence is 15 residues long. Trimming stripped 0 bases from V and 5 bases from J, with 12 bases between. For the CDR3, the DNA is TGCGCCAGCAGCCAAGATGGAGGAGGTCTAGATACGCAGTATTTT. Translation: CASSQDGGGLDTQYF.

The chain combines TRBV2 with TRBJ2-5; 11 positions agree with TRBD2. With V trimmed by 6 bases and J by 3 bases, 6 bases remained unmatched. The CDR3 totals 15 residues. Germline CDR1 reads SNHLY; CDR2 reads FYNNEI. The DNA of the CDR3 is TGTGCCAGCAGACTAGCGGGAGTAGGGGAAGAGACCCAGTACTTC. Translation: CASRLAGVGEETQYF.

This clonotype was picked up many times. The rearrangement links TRBV19 to TRBJ1-1; possible D gene TRBD1, 5 bases. Germline CDR1 LNHDA, CDR2 SQIVND (reference sequence). V lost 3 bases and J 4 bases, leaving 12 bases between the germline ends. The CDR3 has 14 amino acids. CDR3 residues: CASSMGRQRTEAFF. CDR3 DNA sequence: TGTGCCAGTAGTATGGGACGACAGCGCACTGAAGCTTTCTTT.

The chain employs TRBV24-1 and TRBJ2-3, with D possibly matching TRBD1 (6 bases). The CDR3 loop spans 17 amino acids. V was pared by 0 bases and J by 3 bases, with 15 bases between. CDR1 and CDR2 from the germline V gene are KGHDR and SFDVKD. CDR3 residues: CATSDLAPGTLTDTQYF. CDR3 DNA: TGTGCCACCAGTGATTTGGCCCCGGGGACATTGACAGATACGCAGTATTTT.